Below are 5 T cell receptor beta chains sequenced from a single sample in a study of coeliac disease. Assay: immunoSEQ multiplex PCR; the TCRdb copy retains only in-frame clones and omits some. The top ten hold around 15% of the sample, which has more than 4,000 clones, less than 70% seen once. For these receptors, no antigen is known. General observations from the study: In active celiac disease, intraepithelial and lamina propria TRB and TRG repertoires were less clonal than controls.

Sequenced: intraepithelial lymphocytes from the gut. All receptors come from a young woman with active celiac disease.

The chain employs TRBV7-2 and TRBJ2-7; D is possibly TRBD1 (7 bases). The germline CDR1 and CDR2 sequences are SGHTA and FQGNSA. The V gene lost 5 bases and the J gene lost 6 bases, with 17 bases spanning the gap. This CDR3 comprises 14 residues. This CDR3 reads CASSLETGTGEQYF. The CDR3 DNA reads TGTGCCAGCAGCCTAGAGACAGGGACTGGCGAGCAGTACTTC.

The chain employs TRBV9 and TRBJ2-5; D may be TRBD1 (6 bases). Germline CDR1 and CDR2: SGDLS and YYNGEE. V was clipped by 7 bases and J by 7 bases, with 26 bases between them. The CDR3 is 16 amino acids. The CDR3 DNA reads TGTGCCAGCGGAGCGAGGGGACGTACTCTCAGGGGGACCCAGTACTTC. Translating gives CASGARGRTLRGTQYF.

V is TRBV6-1 and J is TRBJ2-7; 11 bases agree with TRBD2. Trimming took 3 bases from V and 3 from J; bases not matched to a gene: 13. The V gene's germline CDR1 is MNHNS and CDR2 SASEGT. This CDR3 is 18 amino acids long. The CDR3 sequence is CASSEGPGGSGGVYEQYF. DNA for the CDR3: TGTGCCAGCAGTGAGGGGCCGGGGGGTAGCGGGGGGGTCTACGAGCAGTACTTC.

By proportion, this clone is large. The chain carries TRBV28 and TRBJ1-4, with D perhaps matching TRBD1 (5 bases). V dropped 2 bases and J dropped 4 bases, with 8 bases sitting between them. This CDR3 has 14 amino acids. The germline V gene encodes CDR1 MDHEN and CDR2 SYDVKM. The CDR3: CASSLAGNNEKLFF. The CDR3 nucleotides are TGTGCCAGCAGTTTAGCAGGGAATAATGAAAAACTGTTTTTT.

V is TRBV29-1 and J is TRBJ2-7; a weak D match, TRBD1 (7 bases). Trimming cost V 6 bases and J 2 bases, with 20 bases left between them. CDR1 and CDR2 from the germline V gene are SQVTM and ANQGSEA. This CDR3 has 15 amino acids. The CDR3 DNA sequence: TGCAGCGTGAGAGGGGGGACAGTCTACGCCTACGAGCAGTACTTC. As protein: CSVRGGTVYAYEQYF.